This TCR beta chain derives from a study of cytomegalovirus exposure and HLA in healthy donors. Whole-study findings and limits: Available immune exposure information was restricted to CMV serostatus only. It was taken for granted in presence/absence analyses that sequencing depth across donors was roughly uniform. Looking again later, the authors saw that most CMV-associated TCR beta chains seemed HLA-restricted.

Turning to this clone: No antigen is known for it.

Looked up from germline, CDR1 is LGHNA and CDR2 is YNFKEQ. Trimming shortened V by 4 bases and J by 1 base, and 11 bases separated the two germline ends. This CDR3 spans 14 amino acids. The PCR made use of 60 Vbeta and 13 Jbeta primers. Sequenced by immunoSEQ multiplex PCR; TCRdb stores in-frame clones only, minus some. The table has around 150,000 clones, less than 85% seen once. This TCR came from a man aged 35 to 55 in good health and CMV-seronegative. Sequenced: PBMCs. The J gene is TRBJ2-7, the V gene TRBV4-2; D might be TRBD1 (5 bases). The CDR3 is CASSPLTVSYEQYF. The CDR3 DNA follows: TGTGCCAGCAGCCCACTGACAGTTTCCTACGAGCAGTACTTC.